What follows describes a single T cell receptor beta chain. V was pared by 2 bases and J by 4 bases, with 2 bases of the junction left unmatched. Germline V gene data show CDR1 as MNHEY and CDR2 as SVGAGI. This CDR3 is 14 amino acids long. Using immunoSEQ multiplex PCR, the repertoire was profiled, and TCRdb retains in-frame clones only, with some absent. The data show 90,000 to 130,000 clones, about 88% seen once. These data come from a study of blood T cell repertoires in COVID-19. The wider study: T cells, B-cell-depleted T cells, or PBMCs provided the cDNA or gDNA that served as material.

The chain has TRBV6-5 and TRBJ1-5, with TRBD1 matching over 7 bases. Sequencing used peripheral blood. The TCR comes from a man between 40 and 49 years old with acute or convalescent COVID-19. This CDR3 reads CASSYQQGNQPQHF. In nucleotides, the CDR3 is TGTGCCAGCAGTTACCAACAGGGGAATCAGCCCCAGCATTTT.